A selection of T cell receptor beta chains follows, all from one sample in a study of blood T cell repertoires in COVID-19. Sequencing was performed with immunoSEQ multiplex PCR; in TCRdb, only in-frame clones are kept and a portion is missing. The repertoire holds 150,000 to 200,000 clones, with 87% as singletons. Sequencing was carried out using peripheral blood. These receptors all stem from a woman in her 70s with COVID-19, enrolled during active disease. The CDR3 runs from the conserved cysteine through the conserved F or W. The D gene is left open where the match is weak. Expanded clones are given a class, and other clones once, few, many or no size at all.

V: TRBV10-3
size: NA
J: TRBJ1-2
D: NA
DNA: TGTGCCATCAGTGAGGGTTTAAACTTTTATGGCTACACCTTC
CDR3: CAISEGLNFYGYTF

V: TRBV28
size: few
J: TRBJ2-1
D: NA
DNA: TGTGCCAGCAGTGCGCGCGGCCAACCAGGAGGATACAATGAGCAGTTCTTC
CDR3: CASSARGQPGGYNEQFF

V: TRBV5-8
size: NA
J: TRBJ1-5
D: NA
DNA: TGTGCCAGCAGCCTGCACGGGACATCGAATCAGCCCCAGCATTTT
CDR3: CASSLHGTSNQPQHF

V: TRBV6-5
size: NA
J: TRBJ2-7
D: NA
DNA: TGTGCCAGCAGTTATTCGTTTTCGGAGTACGAGCAGTACTTC
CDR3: CASSYSFSEYEQYF

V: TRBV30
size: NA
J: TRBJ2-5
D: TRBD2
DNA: TGTGCCTGGAGCCACCCCCTAAGACTAGCGGGAGAGAAGACGGAAGAGACCCAGTACTTC
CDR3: CAWSHPLRLAGEKTEETQYF

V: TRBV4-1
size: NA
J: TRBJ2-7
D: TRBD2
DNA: TGCGCCAGCAGCCAACCAAAAGTCTGGACTAGTGGGAAAATCTACGAGCAGTACTTC
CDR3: CASSQPKVWTSGKIYEQYF

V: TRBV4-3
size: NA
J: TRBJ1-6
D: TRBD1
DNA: TGCGCCAGCAGCCATCACGACAGGGGGCCTTCACCCCTCCACTTT
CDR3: CASSHHDRGPSPLHF

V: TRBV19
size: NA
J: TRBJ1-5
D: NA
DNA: TGTGCCAGTAGTATAAGCCCGAGTCAGCCCCAGCATTTT
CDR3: CASSISPSQPQHF

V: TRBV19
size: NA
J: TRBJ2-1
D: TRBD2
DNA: TGTGCCAGTGGGGGACTAGCGGGGGTCTACAATGAGCAGTTCTTC
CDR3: CASGGLAGVYNEQFF

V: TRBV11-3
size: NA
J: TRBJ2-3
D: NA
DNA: TGTGCCAGCAGCGTCCGACTAGTTTCTAGCACAGATACGCAGTATTTT
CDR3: CASSVRLVSSTDTQYF